Listed here are 21 T cell receptor beta chains from one sample, sequenced in a study of metastatic and nonmetastatic thyroid tumors. Via MiXCR, TCRdb re-called the PCR reads. The sample lists about 35,000 clones; approximately 20% were seen once. Until they underwent thyroid surgery, no patient had received any treatment. Specimen: blood. All receptors come from a female donor with papillary thyroid cancer or a benign thyroid nodule (not recorded which). Some clones in this sample may be carry-over from other donors' samples.

This clone was observed at least ten times. CDR3 loop: CASRIRSRNEQFF. CDR3 sequence (DNA): TGTGCCAGCAGAATCCGGAGTCGAAATGAGCAGTTCTTC. This chain links TRBV6-2 or TRBV6-3 with TRBJ2-1; no firm D call. The V end was cut by 6 bases, the J end by 7 bases, with 13 bases between. The CDR3 sequence is 13 residues long. Germline V gives CDR1 MNHEY, CDR2 SVGEGT.

This clone was counted at least ten times. The CDR3 DNA sequence: TGTGCCAGCAGCTCGGGGCGGGAGTTGACCTACGAGCAGTACTTC. Residues: CASSSGRELTYEQYF. The chain has TRBV7-2 and TRBJ2-7; TRBD2 aligns across 7 bases. There are 15 residues in the CDR3. Looked up from germline, CDR1 is SGHTA and CDR2 is FQGNSA. Trimming at V came to 4 bases and at J to 2 bases, leaving 8 bases not matched to a gene.

The chain joins TRBV20-1 to TRBJ2-1; D is possibly TRBD1 (5 bases). Trimming left V 3 bases short and J 8 bases short, with 14 bases between. CDR1 and CDR2 (germline): DFQATT, SNEGSKA (reference sequence). The CDR3 covers 13 residues. The CDR3 spells CSASRQPLDEQFF. The CDR3 bases are TGCAGTGCTAGTAGACAGCCGCTGGATGAGCAGTTCTTC.

This clone was seen ten or more times. The chain joins TRBV5-1 to TRBJ2-7; D unclear. V gave up 5 bases and J gave up 4 bases, with 13 bases separating them. Germline assignment: CDR1 SGHRS and CDR2 YFSETQ. CDR3 length: 13 residues. The CDR3 spells CASRVGGFYEQYF. CDR3 sequence (DNA): TGCGCCAGCAGGGTCGGTGGTTTTTACGAGCAGTACTTC.

The V gene is TRBV12-3 or TRBV12-4, the J gene TRBJ2-7; 7 positions agree with TRBD1. V was clipped by 6 bases and J by 9 bases; unmatched bases: 14. The CDR3 has 14 amino acids. CDR3 amino acids: CASSTGQAVCVQYF. DNA for the CDR3: TGTGCCAGCAGCACTGGACAGGCCGTTTGTGTGCAGTACTTC.

The chain couples TRBV20-1 to TRBJ2-7, with D unresolved. The CDR3 extends over 14 amino acids. The V gene lost 3 bases and the J gene lost 0 bases, with 12 bases spanning the gap. From germline, CDR1 is DFQATT and CDR2 SNEGSKA (reference sequence). CDR3 sequence reads: CSARHSWGSYEQYF. In nucleotides, the CDR3 is TGCAGTGCTAGGCATAGCTGGGGCTCCTACGAGCAGTACTTC.

This clone was detected a few times. V gene TRBV5-4 combines with J gene TRBJ2-7, with a weak D call TRBD2 (5 bases). Trimming shortened V by 2 bases and J by 5 bases, and 20 bases separated the two germline ends. This CDR3 spans 16 amino acids. The germline V gene has CDR1 SGHNT and CDR2 YYREEE (reference sequence). The chain's CDR3 is CASSFISALEVDEQYF. The CDR3, as DNA: TGTGCCAGCAGCTTTATTAGCGCCCTTGAGGTGGACGAGCAGTACTTC.

Turning to this clone: A much larger clonotype is one base distant, so this may be a read error. Within the sample, other DNA sequences also encode this same CDR3. The V gene is TRBV5-6, the J gene TRBJ2-7, with D unclear. Germline V gene sequence: CDR1 SGHDT, CDR2 YYEEEE. The CDR3 loop spans 16 amino acids. V gave up 3 bases and J gave up 4 bases, with 20 bases separating them. As DNA, the CDR3 is TGTGCCAGCAGCTCCCTTGCCCCACGGAGCTCTTACGAGCAGTACTTC. Its translation: CASSSLAPRSSYEQYF.

The chain joins TRBV19 to TRBJ2-1, with no clear D. CDR3 length: 16 amino acids. Trimming removed 3 bases from V and 8 bases from J, with 20 bases in between. Germline V gene lookup returns CDR1 LNHDA and CDR2 SQIVND (reference sequence). CDR3 DNA: TGTGCCAGTAGTATGACCGTGACCAGCTTCGCGGATGAGCAGTTCTTC. Amino acid sequence: CASSMTVTSFADEQFF. Using reference TRBV19 and TRBJ2-1 for the parts outside the CDR3, the full variable domain is DGGITQSPKYLFRKEGQNVTLSCEQNLNHDAMYWYRQDPGQGLRLIYYSQIVNDFQKGDIAEGYSVSREKKESFPLTVTSAQKNPTAFYLCASSMTVTSFADEQFFGPGTRLTVL.

The rearrangement joins TRBV3-1 to TRBJ1-1, with unresolved D. There are 14 residues in the CDR3. The germline gives CDR1 LGHDT, CDR2 YNNKEL (reference sequence). Trimming took 0 bases from V and 0 from J, leaving 5 bases between them. The DNA for the CDR3 is TGTGCCAGCAGCCAAGATATCCTGAACACTGAAGCTTTCTTT. Amino acids: CASSQDILNTEAFF.

The chain joins TRBV6-1 to TRBJ2-7; D unresolved. Trimming stripped 5 bases from V and 10 bases from J, with 18 bases between. CDR3 length equals 13 residues. Germline CDR1 reads MNHNS; CDR2 reads SASEGT. In DNA, the CDR3 is TGTGCCAGCAGTTTTCCCCCGTGGACCGATCAGTACTTC. It yields the protein CASSFPPWTDQYF.

The genes are TRBV11-2 and TRBJ1-4, with 9 bases lining up with TRBD1. The CDR3 has 15 amino acids. The V gene's germline CDR1 is SGHAT and CDR2 FQNNGV. The ends lost 5 bases at V and 5 bases at J; junction bases unmatched: 6. The CDR3 protein is CASSTTGGENEKLFF. The CDR3 bases are TGTGCCAGCAGCACGACAGGGGGAGAGAATGAAAAACTGTTTTTT.

This clone was observed many times. The chain uses TRBV6-1 and TRBJ1-4; 12 nucleotides agree with TRBD1. The CDR3 is 15 amino acids. J lost 6 bases, V lost 6 bases, and 5 bases had no gene match. CDR1 MNHNS and CDR2 SASEGT come from the germline V gene. For the CDR3, the DNA is TGTGCCAGCAGCGGGGACAGGGGGCGGCATGAAAAACTGTTTTTT. Encoded protein: CASSGDRGRHEKLFF.

This clone was seen at least ten times. The rearrangement links TRBV12-3 or TRBV12-4 to TRBJ2-3, with 9 bases aligning to TRBD2. Unmatched junction bases numbered 9, after V lost 5 bases and J lost 3 bases. The CDR3 is made up of 16 amino acids. The CDR3 DNA reads TGTGCCAGCAGTCCCGAGCTAGCGGGGATTACAGATACGCAGTATTTT. Protein product: CASSPELAGITDTQYF.

The V call is TRBV7-3, the J call TRBJ2-7; 13 nucleotides match TRBD2. V was pared by 7 bases and J by 3 bases, with 12 bases of the junction left unmatched. This CDR3 is built from 17 residues. The germline V gene encodes CDR1 SGHTA and CDR2 FQGTGA. This CDR3 is CASNVSWGLAGFYEQYF. CDR3 DNA sequence: TGTGCCAGCAACGTAAGTTGGGGACTAGCGGGGTTCTACGAGCAGTACTTC. The entire variable domain, with the rest obtained from reference TRBV7-3 and TRBJ2-7, is as follows: GAGVSQTPSNKVTEKGKYVELRCDPISGHTALYWYRQSLGQGPEFLIYFQGTGAADDSGLPNDRFFAVRPEGSVSTLKIQRTERGDSAVYLCASNVSWGLAGFYEQYFGPGTRLTVT.

This clone has at least ten counts. The chain joins TRBV20-1 to TRBJ1-1, with 9 bases that match TRBD1. This CDR3 comprises 14 residues. Germline-derived CDR1 and CDR2 are DFQATT and SNEGSKA (reference sequence). Losses at the gene ends were 4 bases for V and 1 base for J; bases not matched to a gene: 4. The CDR3 bases are TGCAGTGCTAACACAGGGGGCCGGAACACTGAAGCTTTCTTT. Its translation is CSANTGGRNTEAFF.

V gene TRBV11-1 combines with J gene TRBJ2-1; 8 bases are a match to TRBD1. The CDR3 loop spans 15 amino acids. J lost 2 bases, V lost 5 bases, and 5 bases had no gene match. Germline CDR1 SGHAT, CDR2 FQDESV (reference sequence). CDR3 in DNA: TGTGCCAGCAGCCTCCCGGGACAGGCCTACAATGAGCAGTTCTTC. This codes for CASSLPGQAYNEQFF.

This clone was seen repeatedly, ten times or more. The rearrangement joins TRBV2 to TRBJ2-1; D unclear. In germline, CDR1 is SNHLY, CDR2 FYNNEI. CDR3 length: 12 residues. V lost 7 bases, J lost 5 bases, and 9 bases lay in between. CDR3: CASKLNDNEQFF. CDR3 DNA: TGTGCCAGCAAACTTAACGACAATGAGCAGTTCTTC.

In its sample, this clone was seen many times. The gene calls are TRBV19 and TRBJ2-6; D is tentatively TRBD1 or TRBD2 (6 bases each). This CDR3 spans 15 amino acids. Germline CDR1 LNHDA, CDR2 SQIVND (reference sequence). V was cut by 8 bases and J by 0 bases, with 11 bases left in between. Written as DNA, the CDR3 is TGTGCCAGTCAAGGGGGGAGCTCTGGGGCCAACGTCCTGACTTTC. Amino acids: CASQGGSSGANVLTF.

This chain uses TRBV11-2 with TRBJ2-1; TRBD2 matches 10 bases. V was pared by 5 bases and J by 3 bases, with 13 bases of the junction left unmatched. Germline CDR1 is SGHAT and CDR2 is FQNNGV. There are 18 residues in the CDR3. The CDR3 loop reads CASSESLLSGRVYNEQFF. The CDR3, as DNA: TGTGCCAGCAGCGAGAGCCTACTAAGCGGGAGGGTCTACAATGAGCAGTTCTTC.

In this sample, this clone turned up a few times. A much larger clone differs by one base, so this may be a read error. Other DNA sequences in the same sample also yield this CDR3. The chain carries TRBV5-6 and TRBJ2-7, with D maybe TRBD2 (5 bases). Germline CDR1 SGHDT, CDR2 YYEEEE. The V end was cut by 5 bases, the J end by 3 bases, with 15 bases between. The CDR3 is 14 residues long. The CDR3 region has the DNA TGTGCCAGCAGTGCCGGGCCTAGCAGCTACGAGCAGTACTTC. Its translation: CASSAGPSSYEQYF. Variable domain in full (rest from reference TRBV5-6 and TRBJ2-7): DAGVTQSPTHLIKTRGQQVTLRCSPKSGHDTVSWYQQALGQGPQFIFQYYEEEERQRGNFPDRFSGHQFPNYSSELNVNALLLGDSALYLCASSAGPSSYEQYFGPGTRLTVT.